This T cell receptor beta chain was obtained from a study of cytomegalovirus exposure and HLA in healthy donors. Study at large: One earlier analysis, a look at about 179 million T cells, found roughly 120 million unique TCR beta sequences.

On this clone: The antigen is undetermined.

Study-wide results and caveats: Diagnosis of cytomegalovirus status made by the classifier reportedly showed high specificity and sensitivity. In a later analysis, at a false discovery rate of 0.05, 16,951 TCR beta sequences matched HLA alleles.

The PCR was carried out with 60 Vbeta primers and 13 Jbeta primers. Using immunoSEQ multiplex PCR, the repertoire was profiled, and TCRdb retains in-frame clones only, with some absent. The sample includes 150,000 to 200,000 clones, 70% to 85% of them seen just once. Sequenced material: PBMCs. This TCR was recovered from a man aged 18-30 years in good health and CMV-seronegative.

CDR3 sequence (DNA): TGTGCCAGCAGTTTTCGAGCTGAAGCTTTCTTT. Its translation is CASSFRAEAFF. This sequence joins TRBV28 and TRBJ1-1; D is unresolved. This CDR3 spans 11 amino acids. The V gene's germline CDR1 is MDHEN and CDR2 SYDVKM. The V end was cut by 3 bases, the J end by 6 bases, with 5 bases between.